The entry below gives a single TCR beta chain sequence along with its context. Its cognate antigen has yet to be identified. The input lacks base qualities; no much larger clone sits a single base away. For sequencing of the TCRbeta CDR3 region, genomic DNA was extracted from the sorted cells. TCRbeta CDR3 regions were sequenced using the immunoSEQ Assay. Entries here come from immuneACCESS through TCRdb and include only in-frame sequences with V and J called. Some clones fail to appear in such tables; in the studies checked, an unresolved V gene covers under half of the shortfall, and the cause of the remainder is unknown. Within this sample are about 46,000 clones, with roughly 80% of them counted one time only. The ten largest clones add up to about 2.9% of the sample. Patients with autoimmune disease history or receiving systemic immunosuppression were excluded from the trial. Peripheral blood for TCR sequencing was collected from all dose cohorts at baseline, on cycle 4 day 1, and on cycle 7 day 1. Samples were obtained from an open-label, multicenter, first-in-human phase I dose-escalation trial of ivuxolimab. Adults with locally advanced or metastatic melanoma, renal cell carcinoma, hepatocellular carcinoma or head and neck squamous cell carcinoma were enrolled in the trial. Before TCR sequencing, CD4+ T cells and CD8+ T cells from peripheral blood were sorted into separate populations.

The sample comes from a study of OX40 agonist ivuxolimab in advanced cancers. Study-wide context: The costimulatory receptor OX40 (CD134) was targeted by ivuxolimab, a fully human IgG2 agonistic monoclonal antibody. The paper reports the monotherapy dose-escalation portion (N = 52 patients) of the phase I ivuxolimab trial. The purpose of peripheral TCRbeta sequencing was to test whether ivuxolimab changed TCR sequence diversity and led to clonal T-cell expansion. Of the approximately 54 patients in dose escalation, about 20 had hepatocellular carcinoma, some 15 had melanoma, 9 had renal cell carcinoma and 9 had head and neck cancer. Prior anti-PD-1, anti-PD-L1 or anti-CTLA-4 therapy was permitted, and 30% to 45% of dose-escalation patients had received checkpoint inhibitors. In the dose-escalation cohort, 70% to 85% of patients were male, and the mean age was roughly 56 years with a range of roughly 20 to 85. Three dose-escalation patients achieved partial responses, one with hepatocellular carcinoma and two with cutaneous melanoma. Intravenous ivuxolimab was administered to patients every 2 weeks at six dose levels: 0.01, 0.1, 0.3, 1.5, 3 and 10 mg/kg.

Study-wide conclusions, independent of this receptor: At doses of 0.1 to 3.0 mg/kg, clonal expansion of both CD4+ and CD8+ T cells in blood was seen between baseline and week 6. The antigen specificity of the peripheral T cells that underwent clonal expansion was not determined. In the 0.1-3.0 mg/kg groups, partial responders were among the patients with the lowest normalized peripheral clonal expansion, particularly in CD8+ T cells. After ivuxolimab, expanded clones were on average more numerous among CD8+ T cells than among CD4+ T cells. Low levels of normalized T-cell clonal expansion were also seen in some patients who did not respond.

The V and J ends are trimmed by 2 bases and 7 bases, leaving 18 bases between them. The CDR3 runs 15 amino acids, cysteine and phenylalanine included. Left in the record is the CDR3 DNA by itself, 45 bases read in frame from the first base. For CDR1 and CDR2, the germline V gene lists SGHVS and FQNEAQ. The sample here was CD4+ or CD8+ T cells sorted from blood, taken in a trial of the OX40 agonist ivuxolimab. The sequence came from an adult with an advanced solid tumor such as melanoma, head and neck, liver or kidney cancer. The chain is encoded by TRBV7-8 joined to TRBJ2-7; the D region is possibly TRBD1 or TRBD2, each matching across 5 bases. The CDR3 in this case is CASSLLRQGVGEQYF. The DNA is as follows: TGTGCCAGCAGCTTATTACGGCAGGGAGTTGGGGAGCAGTACTTC. With the rest looked up from the reference TRBV7-8 and TRBJ2-7 genes rather than sequenced, the full variable domain is GAGVSQSPRYKVAKRGQDVALRCDPISGHVSLFWYQQALGQGPEFLTYFQNEAQLDKSGLPSDRFFAERPEGSVSTLKIQRTQQEDSAVYLCASSLLRQGVGEQYFGPGTRLTVT.